This TCR beta chain was recovered during a study of blood T cell repertoires in COVID-19. In the study overall: T cells, B-cell-depleted T cells, or PBMCs provided the cDNA or gDNA that served as material.

Sequenced by immunoSEQ multiplex PCR; TCRdb stores in-frame clones only, minus some. Altogether some 300,000 clones are present, 85% to 90% being singletons, with the ten largest covering about 4.6%. V dropped 1 base and J dropped 2 bases, with 7 bases sitting between them. The CDR3 totals 14 residues. CDR1 PRHDT and CDR2 FYEKMQ come from the germline V gene (reference sequence). The sample holds one count of this clone. Participant-reported clinical history was the basis for cohort assignment. Symptom resolution, clearance, or two negative PCRs marked donors in Cohort 3 as recovered. The TCR originated in a man under 40 who had recovered from COVID-19. This chain joins TRBV13 and TRBJ2-3; TRBD2 might be the D (6 bases). What was sequenced was PBMCs or T cells enriched from blood (not recorded which). The CDR3 DNA reads as TGTGCCAGCAGCTTAGCGGGGGTCACAGATACGCAGTATTTT. This gives the protein CASSLAGVTDTQYF. The variable domain in full, completed from reference TRBV13 and TRBJ2-3, reads AAGVIQSPRHLIKEKRETATLKCYPIPRHDTVYWYQQGPGQDPQFLISFYEKMQSDKGSIPDRFSAQQFSDYHSELNMSSLELGDSALYFCASSLAGVTDTQYFGPGTRLTVL.